This T cell receptor (beta chain) was observed in a study of cytomegalovirus exposure and HLA in healthy donors. In the PCR, 60 Vbeta and 13 Jbeta primers were used. Some clones are missing from TCRdb's copy, which holds only in-frame ones; the method was immunoSEQ multiplex PCR. Counted here are 100,000 or so clones, about 69% occurring once; the ten biggest clones make up roughly 1.3%. Healthy bone marrow donors supplied every sample. Deletions cut 4 bases from V and 3 bases from J, with 3 bases between. CDR1 and CDR2 (germline): MNHEY, SMNVEV (reference sequence). The CDR3 has 12 residues. The TCR was taken from a man aged 35-49 years in good health and CMV-seronegative. The chain joins TRBV27 to TRBJ2-2; D unclear. The sample comprised PBMCs. CDR3 nucleotides: TGTGCCAGCAGTTCCGACACCGGGGAGCTGTTTTTT. Translation gives CASSSDTGELFF.